This is a list of T cell receptor beta chains from one sample in a study of STAT3 mutations in large granular lymphocyte leukemia. Sequencing used immunoSEQ multiplex PCR; TCRdb keeps in-frame clones, though not all of them. The table has 10,000 to 15,000 clones, around 90% seen once. Sequenced: PBMCs. The receptors originated from a human donor with T large granular lymphocyte leukemia. Some clones in this sample may be carry-over from other donors' samples. Both conserved end residues are part of each CDR3. The D gene is left open where the match is weak. Clone sizes are given selectively: once, few, many, or a class where the clone is expanded.

abundance: -
j_gene: TRBJ1-2
v_gene: TRBV4-1
d_gene: -
CDR3nt: TGCGCCAGCAGCCAAAGGGGGGGTGTTGGCTATGGCTACACCTTC
CDR3aa: CASSQRGGVGYGYTF

abundance: -
j_gene: TRBJ1-2
v_gene: TRBV6-1
d_gene: TRBD1
CDR3nt: TGTGCCAGCAGTGAAGCGGGGACAGATGCTGGCTACACCTTC
CDR3aa: CASSEAGTDAGYTF

abundance: -
j_gene: TRBJ1-5
v_gene: TRBV19
d_gene: TRBD1
CDR3nt: TGTGCCAGTAGTACCACAGGGGGCCTCAATCAGCCCCAGCATTTT
CDR3aa: CASSTTGGLNQPQHF

abundance: few
j_gene: TRBJ1-1
v_gene: TRBV6-6
d_gene: -
CDR3nt: TGTGCCAGCAGTTACTCGAGCGGAGCGACGGCTTTCTTT
CDR3aa: CASSYSSGATAFF

abundance: -
j_gene: TRBJ2-5
v_gene: TRBV19
d_gene: TRBD1
CDR3nt: TGTGCCAGTAGGGGACAGGGGATTGGAGAGACCCAGTACTTC
CDR3aa: CASRGQGIGETQYF

abundance: -
j_gene: TRBJ2-2
v_gene: TRBV5-4
d_gene: TRBD2
CDR3nt: TGTGCCAGCAGCTTGGGGGTAACGGGCGGGGGGCGAACCGGGGAGCTGTTTTTT
CDR3aa: CASSLGVTGGGRTGELFF

abundance: -
j_gene: TRBJ2-7
v_gene: TRBV9
d_gene: TRBD2
CDR3nt: TGTGCCAGCAGCGCACTAGCGGGAGCGTACGAGCAGTACTTC
CDR3aa: CASSALAGAYEQYF

abundance: once
j_gene: TRBJ2-7
v_gene: TRBV14
d_gene: -
CDR3nt: TGTGCCAGCAGCCAGCTTACAGGGTCTGGGATGAAGCAGTACTTC
CDR3aa: CASSQLTGSGMKQYF

abundance: few
j_gene: TRBJ2-7
v_gene: TRBV10-3
d_gene: TRBD1
CDR3nt: TGTGCCATCAGTCTCTCCGGGACAGGGGAGGGGGAGCAGTACTTC
CDR3aa: CAISLSGTGEGEQYF

abundance: -
j_gene: TRBJ1-1
v_gene: TRBV5-1
d_gene: -
CDR3nt: TGCGCCAGCAGCTTGAGGGGCGGCACTGAAGCTTTCTTT
CDR3aa: CASSLRGGTEAFF

abundance: few
j_gene: TRBJ2-7
v_gene: TRBV30
d_gene: -
CDR3nt: TGTGCCTGGGCCTCTGTCTCCTACGAGCAGTACTTC
CDR3aa: CAWASVSYEQYF

abundance: -
j_gene: TRBJ1-2
v_gene: TRBV2
d_gene: -
CDR3nt: TGTGCCAGCAGGGGTGGACAGAACTATGGCTACACCTTC
CDR3aa: CASRGGQNYGYTF

abundance: -
j_gene: TRBJ1-6
v_gene: TRBV5-4
d_gene: -
CDR3nt: TGTGCCAGCAGCTACTTGGGGTATACAATCGATAATTCACCCCTCCACTTT
CDR3aa: CASSYLGYTIDNSPLHF